What follows are 8 T cell receptor beta chains derived from one specimen sequenced in a study of blood T cell repertoires in COVID-19. Profiled with immunoSEQ multiplex PCR; TCRdb holds only in-frame clones, not every one. This sample has about 360,000 clones, with more than 65% found just once. Specimen: peripheral blood. These receptors were collected from a human donor with acute or convalescent COVID-19. The donor label of this sample is uncertain.

The rearrangement joins TRBV2 to TRBJ2-7; 8 bases align to TRBD2. The CDR3 consists of 14 residues. V was clipped by 8 bases and J by 0 bases; unmatched bases: 6. Germline loops: CDR1 SNHLY, CDR2 FYNNEI. CDR3 loop: CASLQRENSYEQYF. The CDR3 region has the DNA TGTGCCAGCTTACAGCGGGAGAACTCCTACGAGCAGTACTTC.

This clone has just a few counts. Within the sample, other DNA sequences also encode this same CDR3. The chain employs TRBV5-1 and TRBJ1-1, with no clear D. This CDR3 region has 14 residues. Trimming removed 0 bases from V and 5 bases from J, with 11 bases in between. CDR1 and CDR2 (germline): SGHRS, YFSETQ. The CDR3 DNA is TGCGCCAGCAGCTTGGCAGCCGGGTTGACTGAAGCTTTCTTT. Translated, it gives CASSLAAGLTEAFF.

This sequence joins TRBV18 and TRBJ2-7; 8 nucleotides match TRBD1. There are 15 residues in the CDR3. The V segment lost 4 bases and the J segment 2 bases; nucleotides outside the gene matches: 7. Germline values: CDR1 KGHSH, CDR2 LQKENI. The CDR3 here is CASSRTGIGAYEQYF. In DNA form, the CDR3 reads TGTGCCAGCTCACGGACAGGGATTGGAGCCTACGAGCAGTACTTC.

The V call is TRBV2, the J call TRBJ2-2; 7 bases agree with TRBD1. The length of the CDR3 is 15 residues. Germline CDR1 and CDR2: SNHLY and FYNNEI. Trimming removed 4 bases from V and 4 bases from J; junction bases left unmatched: 6. The CDR3 is CASSVQGRITGELFF. The CDR3 coding sequence is TGTGCCAGCAGTGTACAGGGGCGGATCACCGGGGAGCTGTTTTTT.

This chain connects TRBV3-1 (or the pseudogene TRBV3-2) to TRBJ1-1; D might be TRBD1 (6 bases). CDR1 and CDR2 (germline): LGHDT, YNNKEL (reference sequence). With 5 bases removed from V and 7 bases from J, the gap between germline ends came to 20 bases. CDR3 length: 15 amino acids. The CDR3 DNA follows: TGTGCCAGCAGCAAGCGGGGGACAAGGGATATTGAAGCTTTCTTT. Its translation is CASSKRGTRDIEAFF.

This chain links TRBV28 with TRBJ2-7; 9 bases line up with TRBD1. Germline CDR1 is MDHEN and CDR2 is SYDVKM. The junction had 15 bases not matched to a gene; V was cut back by 6 bases and J by 3 bases. CDR3 length: 17 amino acids. In nucleotides, the CDR3 is TGTGCCAGCAGACCGGGACAGGGTTGGATTGGGGGCTACGAGCAGTACTTC. Protein product: CASRPGQGWIGGYEQYF. The variable domain in full, completed from reference TRBV28 and TRBJ2-7, reads DVKVTQSSRYLVKRTGEKVFLECVQDMDHENMFWYRQDPGLGLRLIYFSYDVKMKEKGDIPEGYSVSREKKERFSLILESASTNQTSMYLCASRPGQGWIGGYEQYFGPGTRLTVT.

The gene calls are TRBV24-1 and TRBJ2-1, with D tentatively TRBD2 (7 bases). Germline loops: CDR1 KGHDR, CDR2 SFDVKD. V was trimmed by 5 bases and J by 7 bases, leaving 17 bases between them. This CDR3 is 15 amino acids long. CDR3 amino acids: CATSVGEGGRNEQFF. In DNA form, the CDR3 reads TGTGCCACCAGTGTCGGGGAGGGGGGGAGGAATGAGCAGTTCTTC.

The chain employs TRBV5-1 and TRBJ2-7, with 8 nucleotides matching TRBD1. The CDR3 consists of 15 residues. The germline gives CDR1 SGHRS, CDR2 YFSETQ. The J segment lost 2 bases and the V segment lost 2 bases, leaving 6 bases of the junction unmatched. The CDR3 protein is CASSLYADRAYEQYF. The CDR3 DNA sequence: TGCGCCAGCAGCTTATATGCGGACAGGGCCTACGAGCAGTACTTC. The complete variable domain, with remaining parts taken from reference TRBV5-1 and TRBJ2-7, reads KAGVTQTPRYLIKTRGQQVTLSCSPISGHRSVSWYQQTPGQGLQFLFEYFSETQRNKGNFPGRFSGRQFSNSRSEMNVSTLELGDSALYLCASSLYADRAYEQYFGPGTRLTVT.